By sample share, the clone carrying this T cell receptor beta chain is medium-sized. The target antigen is unknown. Trimming stripped 4 bases from V and 0 bases from J, with 10 bases between. CDR3 length equals 14 residues. The sample comes from a study of spatial heterogeneity in lung cancer. Broader study findings: It was found that expanded intratumoral alpha and beta TCR counts tracked tumor mutation counts.

A unique molecular identifier was carried by every single TCR cDNA molecule. Using its own MiXCR run on the 5' RACE reads, TCRdb lists one record per CDR3 protein. The sample contains approximately 6,800 distinct CDR3 sequences, about 14% of which appear only once. Time point defined: sample taken at primary tumor resection. The donor group consisted of under 90 patients who had untreated, early-stage non-small cell lung cancer. J is TRBJ2-7 and V is TRBV12-3 or TRBV12-4; D is perhaps TRBD1 or TRBD2 (5 bases each). Sample: lung tumor tissue, taken at surgery. The receptor was derived from a male donor with early-stage non-small cell lung cancer. Here the CDR3 DNA reads TGTGCCAGCAGTTCTGGGGGTAACTCCTACGAGCAGTACTTC. It yields the protein CASSSGGNSYEQYF.